The text below deals with one T cell receptor beta chain. As yet, its antigen is unknown. The data originate from a study of T cell responses to AZD1222 COVID-19 vaccine. Sequencing was performed with immunoSEQ multiplex PCR; in TCRdb, only in-frame clones are kept and a portion is missing. The sample has about 73,000 clones, roughly 89% seen once; the top ten hold approximately 8.6%. CDR3 length equals 11 residues. Germline V gene lookup returns CDR1 ENHRY and CDR2 SYGVKD. V was cut by 0 bases and J by 4 bases, with 0 bases left in between. Study-wide findings and caveats: Without day 14 samples, only post-peak T cell repertoires were studied.

The chain is built from TRBV10-3 and TRBJ2-5, with D unclear. The material sequenced was peripheral blood, taken 28 days after the second AZD1222 dose. The TCR originated in an adult who received the AZD1222 COVID-19 vaccine. The CDR3 is CAISESETQYF. The CDR3 nucleotides are TGTGCCATCAGTGAGTCAGAGACCCAGTACTTC.